This T cell receptor (beta chain) stems from a study of blood T cell repertoires in COVID-19. The CDR3 consists of 14 residues. The ends were cut back, 4 bases at V and 6 bases at J, with 16 bases in the middle. The germline CDR1 and CDR2 sequences are SGHRS and YFSETQ. As handled by the study authors: By means of reference gene primer amplification, nucleated cell counts were estimated. Sequenced by immunoSEQ multiplex PCR; TCRdb stores in-frame clones only, minus some. V and J calls and clone size follow that table, whereas D and trimming were derived from the DNA. In the table there are about 87,000 clones, about 88% of which are singletons.

The rearrangement links TRBV5-1 to TRBJ1-1; the D gene is possibly TRBD1 (6 bases). The sample was peripheral blood. The source is a man between 40 and 49 years old with acute or convalescent COVID-19. The DNA for the CDR3 is TGCGCCAGCAGCCCACCGGGACAACTCGCTGAAGCTTTCTTT. Translated, it gives CASSPPGQLAEAFF.